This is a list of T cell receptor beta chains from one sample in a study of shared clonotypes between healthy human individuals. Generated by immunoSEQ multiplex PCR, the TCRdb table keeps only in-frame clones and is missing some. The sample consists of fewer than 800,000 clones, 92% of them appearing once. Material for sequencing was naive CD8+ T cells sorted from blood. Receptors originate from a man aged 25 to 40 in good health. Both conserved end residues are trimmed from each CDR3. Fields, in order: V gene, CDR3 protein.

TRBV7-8	ASSSDGGTGVNTGELF
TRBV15	ATSRLAGLVEQY
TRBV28	ASSFALAGVRSEQY
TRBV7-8	ASSRPGPDYGYT
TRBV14	ASSRSQSSYNSPLH
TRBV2	ASSEGQKRKNIQY
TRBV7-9	ASSRTSGKETQY
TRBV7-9	ASSLALTDTQY
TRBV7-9	ASRSERVTEKLF
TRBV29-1	SVEYTSGRLDTQY
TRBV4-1	ASSPRQGAYEQY
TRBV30	AWSQTYNQPQH
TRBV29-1	SVELGAGELF
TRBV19	ASSIDGSSNQPQH
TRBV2	ASRRRDRVYNEQF
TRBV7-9	ASSSGGDPSYEQY
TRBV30	APAPDYEQY
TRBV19	ASRNGTSLAGWGTDTQY
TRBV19	ASSHYGAPLYEQY
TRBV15	ATRYETRGNEQF
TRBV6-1	ASSDPGQEPTYEQY
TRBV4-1	ASSQESGYTEAF
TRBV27	ASSLSGAARPQH
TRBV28	ASSLISAATGELF
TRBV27	ARHTSGSALDEQY
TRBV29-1	SVVILNTEAF
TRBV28	ASSLELQGASGSYT
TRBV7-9	ASSLGGGRPVETQY
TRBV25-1	ASSEIRQERSDTQY
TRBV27	ASSLMGGHNEQF
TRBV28	ASSLLADTYNEQF
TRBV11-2	ASSLASLRERDGELF
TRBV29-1	SVGGLARDNEQF